This TCR beta chain was captured by sequencing in a study of read filtering for tumor transcriptome and immune sequencing. Molecular barcoded adaptors covering alpha/delta and beta/gamma chains were used on around 400 ng RNA. TCRdb re-called the reads through MiXCR, storing one row per CDR3 protein. Among some 62,000 distinct CDR3 sequences listed, more than 11% were seen once. This clonotype was observed many times. The CDR3 spans 14 residues. Trimming pared 3 bases from V and 5 bases from J, leaving 14 bases between. Germline lookup yields CDR1 DFQATT and CDR2 SNEGSKA (reference sequence). The sequenced sample consisted of a population of CD138-negative cells sorted from bone marrow. The clonotype comes from a donor at least 40 years old with multiple myeloma. This chain joins TRBV20-1 and TRBJ2-1; D could derive from TRBD1 or TRBD2 (5 bases each). CDR3 DNA: TGCAGTGCTAGTTTCGGGGCCACGGACAATGAGCAGTTCTTC. Amino acids: CSASFGATDNEQFF.